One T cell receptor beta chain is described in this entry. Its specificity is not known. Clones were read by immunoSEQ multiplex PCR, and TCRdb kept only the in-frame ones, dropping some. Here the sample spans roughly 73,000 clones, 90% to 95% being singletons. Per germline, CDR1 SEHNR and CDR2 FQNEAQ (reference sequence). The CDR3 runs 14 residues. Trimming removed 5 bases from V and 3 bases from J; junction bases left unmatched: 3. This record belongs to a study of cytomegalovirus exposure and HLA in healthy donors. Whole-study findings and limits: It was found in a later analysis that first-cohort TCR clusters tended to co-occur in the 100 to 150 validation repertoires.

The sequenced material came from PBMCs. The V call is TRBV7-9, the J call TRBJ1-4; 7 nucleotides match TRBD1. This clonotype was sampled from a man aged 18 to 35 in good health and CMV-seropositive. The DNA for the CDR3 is TGTGCCAGCAGCCCGACAGGGCCTAATGAAAAACTGTTTTTT. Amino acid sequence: CASSPTGPNEKLFF.